This T cell receptor (beta chain) was observed in a study of T cells after yellow fever vaccination. In the study overall: SMART-Seq v4 Ultra Low Input handled preparation of low-cell-number fractions.

In this sample, this clonotype turned up a few times. Its antigen is unidentified. The study made its TCR cDNA through 5'RACE template switching. That step introduced a universal primer site along with UMIs. TCRdb fed the 5' RACE reads into MiXCR, producing one record per CDR3 protein. The sample has some 150,000 distinct CDR3 sequences; 11% are singletons. The CDR3 runs 13 residues. V shed 3 bases and J shed 0 bases, with 5 bases lying between them. CDR1 and CDR2 from the germline V gene are SEHNR and FQNEAQ (reference sequence). Whole-study results and caveats: Weaker overall was a secondary response that nonetheless peaked faster, on day 5 versus 15. One caveat is that FACS-sorted repertoires could contain abundant clonotypes contaminating from the bulk population.

The specimen comprised CD8+ T cells sorted from PBMCs, sampled 15 days after the yellow fever booster vaccination. This chain connects TRBV7-9 to TRBJ1-1, with D unresolved. The TCR comes from a man between 18 and 35 years old who received the YFV17D yellow fever vaccine. The CDR3 DNA follows: TGTGCCAGCAGCTTTCCCTTGAACACTGAAGCTTTCTTT. Translation gives CASSFPLNTEAFF.